This entry lists 20 T cell receptor beta chains sequenced from one sample in a study of blood T cell repertoires in COVID-19. Generated by immunoSEQ multiplex PCR, the TCRdb table keeps only in-frame clones and is missing some. The table lists 250,000 to 350,000 clones, roughly 90% of them singletons. Source material: peripheral blood. The receptors here all came from a woman younger than 45 with COVID-19, enrolled during active disease.

The rearrangement joins TRBV7-6 to TRBJ2-7; 7 bases line up with TRBD2. The CDR3 spans 17 residues. Germline V gene lookup returns CDR1 SGHVS and CDR2 FNYEAQ. With 3 bases clipped from V and 2 bases from J, the junction kept 13 bases outside the gene matches. CDR3 DNA sequence: TGTGCCAGCAGCTTGACCCCCGCGGGAGTGAGGGCCTACGAGCAGTACTTC. It is translated as CASSLTPAGVRAYEQYF.

This rearrangement joins TRBV3-1 (or the pseudogene TRBV3-2) to TRBJ2-1; 8 nucleotides agree with TRBD2. Germline-derived CDR1 and CDR2 are LGHDT and YNNKEL (reference sequence). V was clipped by 2 bases and J by 5 bases; unmatched bases: 5. This CDR3 is built from 15 residues. CDR3 sequence reads: CASSQRASGHNEQFF. CDR3 DNA sequence: TGTGCCAGCAGCCAACGGGCTAGCGGGCACAATGAGCAGTTCTTC.

The rearrangement uses TRBV6-5 and TRBJ2-3; D gene unclear. V was cut by 4 bases and J by 3 bases, with 5 bases left in between. The length of the CDR3 is 12 residues. CDR1 and CDR2 (germline): MNHEY, SVGAGI. The CDR3 spells CASSSGTDTQYF. CDR3 nucleotides: TGTGCCAGCAGTTCAGGTACAGATACGCAGTATTTT.

J is TRBJ2-7 and V is TRBV19, with 11 bases identical to TRBD1. J was trimmed by 6 bases and V by 3 bases; bases with no gene match: 4. In germline, CDR1 is LNHDA, CDR2 SQIVND (reference sequence). This CDR3 spans 14 amino acids. The CDR3 nucleotides read TGTGCCAGTAGTATCGGACAGGGGGCTGCCGAGCAGTACTTC. Amino acid sequence: CASSIGQGAAEQYF. The entire variable domain, with the rest obtained from reference TRBV19 and TRBJ2-7, is as follows: DGGITQSPKYLFRKEGQNVTLSCEQNLNHDAMYWYRQDPGQGLRLIYYSQIVNDFQKGDIAEGYSVSREKKESFPLTVTSAQKNPTAFYLCASSIGQGAAEQYFGPGTRLTVT.

The J gene is TRBJ2-2, the V gene TRBV18; TRBD1 aligns across 9 bases. This CDR3 contains 16 residues. From germline, CDR1 is KGHSH and CDR2 LQKENI. V lost 3 bases to trimming and J lost 3 bases; unmatched junction nucleotides: 5. CDR3 amino acids: CASSPPGQGYTGELFF. The CDR3 region has the DNA TGTGCCAGCTCACCTCCGGGACAGGGTTACACCGGGGAGCTGTTTTTT.

This clone was picked up a small number of times. V usage is TRBV27 and J usage is TRBJ1-6; possibly TRBD1 for D (5 bases). V gave up 6 bases and J gave up 0 bases, with 15 bases separating them. The CDR3 consists of 17 residues. Per germline, CDR1 MNHEY and CDR2 SMNVEV (reference sequence). The CDR3 reads CASSPGDGSSYNSPLHF. CDR3 nucleotides: TGTGCCAGCAGCCCCGGGGACGGGAGCTCCTATAATTCACCCCTCCACTTT.

V and J are TRBV18 and TRBJ2-5, with 9 bases identical to TRBD2. Germline CDR1 and CDR2: KGHSH and LQKENI. V dropped 5 bases and J dropped 5; count of bases not matched to a gene: 12. The CDR3 length is 16 residues. The CDR3 DNA reads as TGTGCCAGCTCATACCAGTCAGCGGGAGGTGTTGAGACCCAGTACTTC. Protein sequence: CASSYQSAGGVETQYF.

This rearrangement joins TRBV7-2 to TRBJ2-7, with 8 positions matching TRBD1. The length of the CDR3 is 15 residues. V lost 1 base to trimming and J lost 3 bases; unmatched junction nucleotides: 5. Germline V lookup: CDR1 SGHTA, CDR2 FQGNSA. The CDR3 is CASSLVSRGLYEQYF. In nucleotides, the CDR3 is TGTGCCAGCAGCTTAGTAAGCAGGGGGCTCTACGAGCAGTACTTC.

J is TRBJ2-7 and V is TRBV5-6, with TRBD1 matching over 7 bases. V lost 0 bases and J lost 5; bases outside the gene matches: 2. CDR1 SGHDT and CDR2 YYEEEE come from the germline V gene. CDR3 length: 13 amino acids. The CDR3 loop is CASSLGQGNEQYF. CDR3 bases: TGTGCCAGCAGCTTGGGACAGGGAAACGAGCAGTACTTC.

The rearrangement joins TRBV3-1 (or the pseudogene TRBV3-2) to TRBJ2-1; 7 positions match TRBD1. Germline V gene lookup returns CDR1 LGHDT and CDR2 YNNKEL (reference sequence). V dropped 0 bases and J dropped 12; count of bases not matched to a gene: 11. The CDR3 consists of 15 residues. Here the CDR3 DNA reads TGTGCCAGCAGCCAAGATCCCACCAACAGGGGAAGGCAGTTCTTC. Translation gives CASSQDPTNRGRQFF.

This clone was counted once. This chain connects TRBV29-1 to TRBJ1-2; 12 nucleotides line up with TRBD1. The CDR3 is 14 residues long. After removal of 7 bases from V and 8 bases from J, the junction contained 11 bases not matched to a gene. Germline assignment: CDR1 SQVTM and CDR2 ANQGSEA. CDR3 protein: CSADPGQGARGYTF. The CDR3, as DNA: TGCAGCGCCGATCCGGGACAGGGGGCGAGGGGCTACACCTTC.

In the case of this clone: Different DNA sequences within this sample yield the same CDR3. The chain joins TRBV5-1 to TRBJ2-1; 11 nucleotides agree with TRBD2. Germline assignment: CDR1 SGHRS and CDR2 YFSETQ. CDR3 length: 15 residues. V shed 1 base and J 7 bases; nucleotides not matched to a gene: 4. The CDR3 region is CASSLTSGSGNEQFF. The DNA for the CDR3 is TGCGCCAGCAGCTTGACTAGCGGGAGTGGAAATGAGCAGTTCTTC.

The chain employs TRBV7-6 and TRBJ2-7, with D possibly TRBD1 on 6 matching bases. Germline CDR1 SGHVS, CDR2 FNYEAQ. Trimming pared 1 base from V and 2 bases from J, leaving 9 bases between. The CDR3 consists of 14 residues. The CDR3 spells CASSLDRDTYEQYF. In nucleotides, the CDR3 is TGTGCCAGCAGCTTAGATCGGGACACCTACGAGCAGTACTTC.

The CDR3 here is CASSWGQKQETQYF. In nucleotides, the CDR3 is TGCGCCAGCAGCTGGGGACAGAAACAAGAGACCCAGTACTTC. The chain links TRBV5-1 to TRBJ2-5; 7 nucleotides match TRBD1. Germline lookup yields CDR1 SGHRS and CDR2 YFSETQ. Trimming cost V 3 bases and J 2 bases; bases outside gene matches: 4. The CDR3 is 14 residues long.

The rearrangement joins TRBV5-1 to TRBJ2-1; D unresolved. Germline V gene lookup returns CDR1 SGHRS and CDR2 YFSETQ. Trimming shortened V by 1 base and J by 2 bases, and 4 bases separated the two germline ends. There are 13 residues in the CDR3. CDR3 sequence reads: CASSLTAYNEQFF. CDR3 in DNA: TGCGCCAGCAGCTTGACGGCCTACAATGAGCAGTTCTTC.

The chain combines TRBV5-1 with TRBJ1-2, with a weak D call TRBD1 (6 bases). V was clipped by 4 bases and J by 2 bases, with 15 bases between them. This CDR3 is 15 amino acids long. In germline, CDR1 is SGHRS, CDR2 YFSETQ. CDR3 nucleotides: TGCGCCAGCAGCGCCGTGACAGGATCGAACTATGGCTACACCTTC. Translating gives CASSAVTGSNYGYTF.

This sequence joins TRBV6-5 and TRBJ2-1; 7 positions agree with TRBD1. The V segment lost 5 bases and the J segment 7 bases; nucleotides outside the gene matches: 5. CDR3 size: 13 residues. From germline, CDR1 is MNHEY and CDR2 SVGAGI. CDR3 bases: TGTGCCAGCAGTATAACCAGGGGGAATGAGCAGTTCTTC. The encoded protein is CASSITRGNEQFF.

This clone occurred once. V usage is TRBV9 and J usage is TRBJ2-2, with D possibly TRBD1 on 6 matching bases. The CDR3 is 17 amino acids. Between the trimmed V and J ends, which lost 0 bases and 8 bases, there was a span of 20 bases. Germline V gives CDR1 SGDLS, CDR2 YYNGEE. Here the CDR3 DNA reads TGTGCCAGCAGCGTAGAAAGGACAGCGGTAGATCCTGGGGAGCTGTTTTTT. Protein sequence: CASSVERTAVDPGELFF.

The V gene is TRBV28, the J gene TRBJ2-5; 11 nucleotides align to TRBD2. Germline V gene sequence: CDR1 MDHEN, CDR2 SYDVKM. V lost 4 bases, J lost 5 bases, and 9 bases stayed unmatched. The CDR3 sequence is 16 residues long. CDR3 sequence reads: CASSSVAGGRGETQYF. CDR3 coding DNA: TGTGCCAGCAGTTCGGTAGCGGGAGGGCGCGGGGAGACCCAGTACTTC.

J is TRBJ1-1 and V is TRBV2; D not resolved. CDR3 size: 11 residues. The V and J ends lost 3 bases and 6 bases respectively, with 5 bases between them. Germline-derived CDR1 and CDR2 are SNHLY and FYNNEI. Here the CDR3 reads CASSDRAEAFF. DNA of the CDR3: TGTGCCAGCAGTGATCGAGCTGAAGCTTTCTTT.